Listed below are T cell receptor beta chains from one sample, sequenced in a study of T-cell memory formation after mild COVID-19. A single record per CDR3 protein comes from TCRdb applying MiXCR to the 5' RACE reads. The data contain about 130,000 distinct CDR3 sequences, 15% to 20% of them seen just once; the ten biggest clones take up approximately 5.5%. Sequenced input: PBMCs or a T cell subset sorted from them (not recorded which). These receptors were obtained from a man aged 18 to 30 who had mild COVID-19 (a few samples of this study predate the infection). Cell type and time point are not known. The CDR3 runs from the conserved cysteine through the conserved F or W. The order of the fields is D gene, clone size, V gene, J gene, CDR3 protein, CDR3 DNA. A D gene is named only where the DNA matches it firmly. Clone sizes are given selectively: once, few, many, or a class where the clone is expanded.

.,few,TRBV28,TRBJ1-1,CASSLSGLVGRGTEAFF,TGTGCCAGCAGTTTATCGGGGTTGGTGGGAAGGGGCACTGAAGCTTTCTTT
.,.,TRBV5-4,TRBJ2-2,CASSAGQRNSGELFF,TGTGCCAGCAGCGCGGGACAGCGTAATAGTGGGGAGCTGTTTTTT
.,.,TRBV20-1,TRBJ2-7,CSALDSYEQYF,TGCAGTGCGCTGGACTCCTACGAGCAGTACTTC
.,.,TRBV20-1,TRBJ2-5,CSAPTPGAETQYF,TGCAGTGCTCCGACCCCCGGCGCGGAGACCCAGTACTTC
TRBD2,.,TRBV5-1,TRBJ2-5,CASSLQGTSVETQYF,TGCGCCAGCAGCTTGCAGGGGACTAGCGTCGAGACCCAGTACTTC
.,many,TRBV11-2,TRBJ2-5,CASSSGRTQYF,TGTGCCAGCAGCTCTGGGCGGACCCAGTACTTC
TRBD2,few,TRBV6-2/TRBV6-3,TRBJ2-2,CASRPGLAIGELFF,TGTGCCAGCAGACCGGGACTAGCGATCGGGGAGCTGTTTTTT
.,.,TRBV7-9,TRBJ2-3,CASSLDPFSDTQYF,TGTGCCAGCAGCTTAGATCCCTTTTCAGATACGCAGTATTTT
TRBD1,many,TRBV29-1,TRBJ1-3,CSAGQGASGNTIYF,TGCAGCGCCGGACAGGGGGCGTCGGGAAACACCATATATTTT
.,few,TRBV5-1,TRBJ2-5,CASSLARPQETQYF,TGCGCCAGCAGCTTGGCTAGGCCTCAAGAGACCCAGTACTTC
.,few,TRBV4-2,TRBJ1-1,CASSQEAVTEAFF,TGTGCCAGCAGCCAAGAAGCGGTCACTGAAGCTTTCTTT
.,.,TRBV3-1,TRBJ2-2,CASSPQDRGGELFF,TGTGCCAGCAGCCCACAGGACAGAGGCGGGGAGCTGTTTTTT
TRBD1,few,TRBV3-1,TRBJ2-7,CASSLRTGEMGQYF,TGTGCCAGCAGCCTCCGGACAGGGGAAATGGGGCAGTACTTC
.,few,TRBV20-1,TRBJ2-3,CSAPDREGTDTQYF,TGCAGTGCCCCGGACAGGGAGGGGACAGATACGCAGTATTTT
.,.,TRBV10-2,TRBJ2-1,CASRPSETWEYNEQFF,TGCGCCAGCAGGCCGTCCGAGACATGGGAATACAATGAGCAGTTCTTC
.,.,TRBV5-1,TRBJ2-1,CASSLRTAGEDEQFF,TGCGCCAGCAGCTTACGGACAGCCGGTGAGGATGAGCAGTTCTTC
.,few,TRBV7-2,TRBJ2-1,CASSLLPGPQAEQFF,TGTGCCAGCAGCTTACTTCCGGGCCCACAGGCTGAGCAGTTCTTC
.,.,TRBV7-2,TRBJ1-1,CASSLDLGGLFYTEAFF,TGTGCCAGCAGCTTAGATCTGGGGGGTCTTTTTTACACTGAAGCTTTCTTT
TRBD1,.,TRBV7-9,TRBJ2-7,CASSHPRQGAFSEEQYF,TGTGCCAGCAGCCACCCACGACAGGGGGCCTTCTCGGAGGAGCAGTACTTC
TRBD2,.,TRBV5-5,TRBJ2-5,CASSRTGGETQYF,TGTGCCAGCAGCCGGACGGGGGGGGAGACCCAGTACTTC
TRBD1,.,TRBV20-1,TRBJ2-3,CSARVSQGAGDTQYF,TGCAGTGCTAGAGTCAGCCAGGGGGCTGGAGATACGCAGTATTTT
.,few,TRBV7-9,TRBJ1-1,CASSLGGDPRTEAFF,TGTGCCAGCAGCTTAGGTGGGGACCCCCGGACTGAAGCTTTCTTT
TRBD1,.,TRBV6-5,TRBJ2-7,CASSRRQGAGYEQYF,TGTGCCAGCAGCCGCAGACAGGGAGCTGGGTACGAGCAGTACTTC
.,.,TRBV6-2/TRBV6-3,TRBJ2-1,CASSRPRGEQFF,TGTGCCAGCAGCCGTCCCCGCGGAGAGCAGTTCTTC
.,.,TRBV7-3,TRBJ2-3,CASRGPTDTQYF,TGTGCCAGCAGGGGGCCCACAGATACGCAGTATTTT
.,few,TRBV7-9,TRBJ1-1,CASSLSAREAFF,TGTGCCAGCAGCTTATCGGCCAGGGAAGCTTTCTTT
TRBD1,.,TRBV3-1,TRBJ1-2,CASSQATGGYGYTF,TGTGCCAGCAGCCAAGCTACAGGGGGCTATGGCTACACCTTC
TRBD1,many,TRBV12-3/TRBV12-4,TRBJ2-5,CASSPGQGRGTQYF,TGTGCCAGCAGCCCTGGACAGGGGCGGGGGACCCAGTACTTC
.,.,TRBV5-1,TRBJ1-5,CASSLDTGEDQPQHF,TGCGCCAGCAGCTTGGATACGGGGGAGGATCAGCCCCAGCATTTT